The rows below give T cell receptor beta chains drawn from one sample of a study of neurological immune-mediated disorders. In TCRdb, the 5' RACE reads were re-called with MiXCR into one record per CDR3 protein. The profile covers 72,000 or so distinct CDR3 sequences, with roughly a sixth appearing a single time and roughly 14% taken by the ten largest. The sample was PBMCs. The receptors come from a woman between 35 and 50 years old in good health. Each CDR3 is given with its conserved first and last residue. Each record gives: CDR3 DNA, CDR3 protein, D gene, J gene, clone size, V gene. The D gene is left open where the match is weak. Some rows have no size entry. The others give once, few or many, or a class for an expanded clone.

CDR3 DNA: TGTGCCAGCTGTACCCCCGAGAAGTACTTC; CDR3 protein: CASCTPEKYF; D gene: NA; J gene: TRBJ2-7; clone size: NA; V gene: TRBV27
CDR3 DNA: TGTGCCAGTAGTATAGTTCCAGATTCACCCCTCCACTTT; CDR3 protein: CASSIVPDSPLHF; D gene: NA; J gene: TRBJ1-6; clone size: NA; V gene: TRBV19
CDR3 DNA: TGCGCCAGCAGCTTGGGAGACAGGGGAGGCACTGAAGCTTTCTTT; CDR3 protein: CASSLGDRGGTEAFF; D gene: TRBD1; J gene: TRBJ1-1; clone size: many; V gene: TRBV5-1
CDR3 DNA: TGTGCCAGCAGTGACGACAGACTCCCTAGCAATCAGCCCCAGCATTTT; CDR3 protein: CASSDDRLPSNQPQHF; D gene: NA; J gene: TRBJ1-5; clone size: many; V gene: TRBV12-3/TRBV12-4
CDR3 DNA: TGTGCCAGCAGCCAAGATCGTAGGGACGAGCAGTACTTC; CDR3 protein: CASSQDRRDEQYF; D gene: NA; J gene: TRBJ2-7; clone size: few; V gene: TRBV3-1
CDR3 DNA: TGTGCCAGCAGTTCCTCCCCCCCGACAAGGCATGGCTACACCTTC; CDR3 protein: CASSSSPPTRHGYTF; D gene: NA; J gene: TRBJ1-2; clone size: many; V gene: TRBV27
CDR3 DNA: TGTGCCAGCAGCTTAGAAGGGCGGTCCTACAATGAGCAGTTCTTC; CDR3 protein: CASSLEGRSYNEQFF; D gene: NA; J gene: TRBJ2-1; clone size: many; V gene: TRBV7-2
CDR3 DNA: TGTGCCAGCAGTTACGCGGGAGGCACAGATACGCAGTATTTT; CDR3 protein: CASSYAGGTDTQYF; D gene: TRBD2; J gene: TRBJ2-3; clone size: many; V gene: TRBV6-6
CDR3 DNA: TGTGCCAGCACACAGGGGTCCAGACAGTACTACGAGCAGTACTTC; CDR3 protein: CASTQGSRQYYEQYF; D gene: TRBD1; J gene: TRBJ2-7; clone size: NA; V gene: TRBV6-1
CDR3 DNA: TGTGCCAGCAGTTTGGGATTCCGCACAGATACGCAGTATTTT; CDR3 protein: CASSLGFRTDTQYF; D gene: NA; J gene: TRBJ2-3; clone size: many; V gene: TRBV12-3/TRBV12-4
CDR3 DNA: TGCGCCAGCAGCCAAGCGGGTGGAGAGACCCAGTACTTC; CDR3 protein: CASSQAGGETQYF; D gene: NA; J gene: TRBJ2-5; clone size: many; V gene: TRBV4-3
CDR3 DNA: TGTGCCAGCAGATCACTAGGACGGGGCCTCTCCTACGAGCAGTACTTC; CDR3 protein: CASRSLGRGLSYEQYF; D gene: NA; J gene: TRBJ2-7; clone size: once; V gene: TRBV7-6
CDR3 DNA: TGCAGTGCTACGTTACCCACGACAGGGGACAATCAGCCCCAGCATTTT; CDR3 protein: CSATLPTTGDNQPQHF; D gene: TRBD1; J gene: TRBJ1-5; clone size: many; V gene: TRBV20-1
CDR3 DNA: TGCAGTGCTAGGAATGGGCAGAACTATGGCTACACCTTC; CDR3 protein: CSARNGQNYGYTF; D gene: NA; J gene: TRBJ1-2; clone size: many; V gene: TRBV20-1
CDR3 DNA: TGCGGGGCACTTATGGGGGATTTAGGGCCTTATAGCAATCAGCCCCAGCATTTT; CDR3 protein: CGALMGDLGPYSNQPQHF; D gene: NA; J gene: TRBJ1-5; clone size: NA; V gene: TRBV10-1
CDR3 DNA: TGCGCCAGCAGCCAAGATTTGGAGGGGGGGCTCGAGACCCAGTACTTC; CDR3 protein: CASSQDLEGGLETQYF; D gene: NA; J gene: TRBJ2-5; clone size: many; V gene: TRBV4-3
CDR3 DNA: TGTGCCAGCAGCCAACCCCGGGTCCCAAACACTGAAGCTTTCTTT; CDR3 protein: CASSQPRVPNTEAFF; D gene: NA; J gene: TRBJ1-1; clone size: many; V gene: TRBV12-3/TRBV12-4
CDR3 DNA: TGTGCCAGCAGTTCCTCAGATCGAGATACGCAGTATTTT; CDR3 protein: CASSSSDRDTQYF; D gene: NA; J gene: TRBJ2-3; clone size: many; V gene: TRBV27
CDR3 DNA: TGTGCCAGCAGTCGCGCGGGGGGGCGGGCAGATACGCAGTATTTT; CDR3 protein: CASSRAGGRADTQYF; D gene: TRBD2; J gene: TRBJ2-3; clone size: many; V gene: TRBV12-3/TRBV12-4
CDR3 DNA: TGCAGTGCTAGGTCTGGGAGGTCGGACACTGAAGCTTTCTTT; CDR3 protein: CSARSGRSDTEAFF; D gene: NA; J gene: TRBJ1-1; clone size: many; V gene: TRBV20-1
CDR3 DNA: TGTGCCAGCTCGAGCGGGGCCGCGTCCGAGCAGTACTTC; CDR3 protein: CASSSGAASEQYF; D gene: TRBD2; J gene: TRBJ2-7; clone size: NA; V gene: TRBV12-3/TRBV12-4
CDR3 DNA: TGCGCCAGCAGCTTGGTTGACCTGAGCACAGATACGCAGTATTTT; CDR3 protein: CASSLVDLSTDTQYF; D gene: NA; J gene: TRBJ2-3; clone size: many; V gene: TRBV5-1
CDR3 DNA: TGTGCCAGCACCACGGACAGAGCTAACTATGGCTACACCTTC; CDR3 protein: CASTTDRANYGYTF; D gene: NA; J gene: TRBJ1-2; clone size: NA; V gene: TRBV2
CDR3 DNA: TGCGCCAGCAGCCAAGATCGATCGGCAGATACGCAGTATTTT; CDR3 protein: CASSQDRSADTQYF; D gene: NA; J gene: TRBJ2-3; clone size: many; V gene: TRBV4-3
CDR3 DNA: TGCAGCGTTGAAGGAGCCAGGGGAAATGAAAAACTGTTTTTT; CDR3 protein: CSVEGARGNEKLFF; D gene: NA; J gene: TRBJ1-4; clone size: many; V gene: TRBV29-1
CDR3 DNA: TGCAGTGCTAGAACACGGGCAAATTCACCCCTCCACTTT; CDR3 protein: CSARTRANSPLHF; D gene: NA; J gene: TRBJ1-6; clone size: many; V gene: TRBV20-1
CDR3 DNA: TGTGCCAGCAGCGTCGGGGCTAGCGGGGGGGCGACAGATACGCAGTATTTT; CDR3 protein: CASSVGASGGATDTQYF; D gene: TRBD2; J gene: TRBJ2-3; clone size: many; V gene: TRBV9
CDR3 DNA: TGTGCCAGCAGTTTAGTTGGACACAGCACAGATACGCAGTATTTT; CDR3 protein: CASSLVGHSTDTQYF; D gene: NA; J gene: TRBJ2-3; clone size: many; V gene: TRBV12-3/TRBV12-4
CDR3 DNA: TGTGCCAGCAGCCCATTACAGGCTTCTAGCACAGATACGCAGTATTTT; CDR3 protein: CASSPLQASSTDTQYF; D gene: NA; J gene: TRBJ2-3; clone size: many; V gene: TRBV7-9
CDR3 DNA: TGTGCCAGTAGTATGAACGGGGGAGAGACCCAGTACTTC; CDR3 protein: CASSMNGGETQYF; D gene: NA; J gene: TRBJ2-5; clone size: NA; V gene: TRBV19
CDR3 DNA: TGCGCCAGCAGCTTGTTAGTGGGGGGCGAAAACAATGAGCAGTTCTTC; CDR3 protein: CASSLLVGGENNEQFF; D gene: NA; J gene: TRBJ2-1; clone size: many; V gene: TRBV5-1
CDR3 DNA: TGCGCCAGCAGCTTGGATCCGGGAAGTACGTCTGGAAACACCATATATTTT; CDR3 protein: CASSLDPGSTSGNTIYF; D gene: NA; J gene: TRBJ1-3; clone size: many; V gene: TRBV5-1
CDR3 DNA: TGTGCCAGCAGCTTATCTGCAGGGAATAACTATGGCTACACCTTC; CDR3 protein: CASSLSAGNNYGYTF; D gene: NA; J gene: TRBJ1-2; clone size: many; V gene: TRBV7-2
CDR3 DNA: TGTGCCAGCAGTCCTTATAGGGAGGGCCGGCCAGATACGCAGTATTTT; CDR3 protein: CASSPYREGRPDTQYF; D gene: TRBD2; J gene: TRBJ2-3; clone size: NA; V gene: TRBV12-3/TRBV12-4
CDR3 DNA: TGCAGTGCTAGAGATTTACTTGGACCCCACCCCTACGAGCAGTACTTC; CDR3 protein: CSARDLLGPHPYEQYF; D gene: NA; J gene: TRBJ2-7; clone size: many; V gene: TRBV20-1
CDR3 DNA: TGTGCCAGCAGCCAAGACGGTGCAATTGGAAATAGTGGCTTCACCTTC; CDR3 protein: CASSQDGAIGNSGFTF; D gene: NA; J gene: TRBJ1-2; clone size: NA; V gene: TRBV3-1
CDR3 DNA: TGCAGTGCTAGAGATGAGGGACACGGGAGACGGGAGACCCAGTACTTC; CDR3 protein: CSARDEGHGRRETQYF; D gene: NA; J gene: TRBJ2-5; clone size: many; V gene: TRBV20-1
CDR3 DNA: TGCAGTGCCCTTCGGGACCAGGGGGGGTGGAACACCGGGGAGCTGTTTTTT; CDR3 protein: CSALRDQGGWNTGELFF; D gene: NA; J gene: TRBJ2-2; clone size: many; V gene: TRBV20-1
CDR3 DNA: TGCAGTGCTAGAGATGCGGGTGTGCAGACCTACGAGCAGTACTTC; CDR3 protein: CSARDAGVQTYEQYF; D gene: NA; J gene: TRBJ2-7; clone size: NA; V gene: TRBV20-1
CDR3 DNA: TGTGCCATCAGTGAGGGACAGGAAAAACTGTTTTTT; CDR3 protein: CAISEGQEKLFF; D gene: NA; J gene: TRBJ1-4; clone size: many; V gene: TRBV10-3
CDR3 DNA: TGCAGTGCTCTTAAAGAGCGGGGGGATGGGGGAGATACGCAGTATTTT; CDR3 protein: CSALKERGDGGDTQYF; D gene: TRBD2; J gene: TRBJ2-3; clone size: many; V gene: TRBV20-1
CDR3 DNA: TGTGCCAGCAGCCAGGCCGGGACTAGCGAGGCCGAGCAGTACTTC; CDR3 protein: CASSQAGTSEAEQYF; D gene: TRBD2; J gene: TRBJ2-7; clone size: many; V gene: TRBV4-2
CDR3 DNA: TGTGCCAGCAGCTTTGACCTTCCACAGGGGACGACCTCCTACGAGCAGTACTTC; CDR3 protein: CASSFDLPQGTTSYEQYF; D gene: TRBD1; J gene: TRBJ2-7; clone size: once; V gene: TRBV11-2
CDR3 DNA: TGCGCCAGCAGCCAAGACATGAACACTGAAGCTTTCTTT; CDR3 protein: CASSQDMNTEAFF; D gene: NA; J gene: TRBJ1-1; clone size: many; V gene: TRBV5-1
CDR3 DNA: TGCGCCAGCGGACAGGGGGTCGATGGTGAAAAACTGTTTTTT; CDR3 protein: CASGQGVDGEKLFF; D gene: TRBD1; J gene: TRBJ1-4; clone size: many; V gene: TRBV5-1
CDR3 DNA: TGCGCCAGCAGCACCACCGGGACAGTCTCAGATACGCAGTATTTT; CDR3 protein: CASSTTGTVSDTQYF; D gene: TRBD1; J gene: TRBJ2-3; clone size: many; V gene: TRBV5-1
CDR3 DNA: TGTGCCAGCAGCCAAGAGGGGGACTACGAGCAGTACTTC; CDR3 protein: CASSQEGDYEQYF; D gene: NA; J gene: TRBJ2-7; clone size: many; V gene: TRBV4-2
CDR3 DNA: TGTGCCAGCAGCGGACTAGCGGGGGGCACAGATACGCAGTATTTT; CDR3 protein: CASSGLAGGTDTQYF; D gene: TRBD2; J gene: TRBJ2-3; clone size: many; V gene: TRBV27
CDR3 DNA: TGTGCCAGCAGCCCCCGGGACAGGGTGGGAAAACTGTTTTTT; CDR3 protein: CASSPRDRVGKLFF; D gene: TRBD1; J gene: TRBJ1-4; clone size: many; V gene: TRBV7-2
CDR3 DNA: TGTGCCAGCAGTTACGGGACAGGGAGGGATCAGCCCCAGCATTTT; CDR3 protein: CASSYGTGRDQPQHF; D gene: TRBD1; J gene: TRBJ1-5; clone size: many; V gene: TRBV6-5
CDR3 DNA: TGTGCCAGCAGTTTCCAACTAGCGGGGGCTAGCACAGATACGCAGTATTTT; CDR3 protein: CASSFQLAGASTDTQYF; D gene: TRBD2; J gene: TRBJ2-3; clone size: many; V gene: TRBV12-3/TRBV12-4
CDR3 DNA: TGTGCCAGCAGCCACCGACTAGCTGGAGAGACCCAGTACTTC; CDR3 protein: CASSHRLAGETQYF; D gene: TRBD2; J gene: TRBJ2-5; clone size: many; V gene: TRBV7-6
CDR3 DNA: TGTGCCAGCAGTGCGAGGACAGGAGACTCCTACAATGAGCAGTTCTTC; CDR3 protein: CASSARTGDSYNEQFF; D gene: TRBD1; J gene: TRBJ2-1; clone size: few; V gene: TRBV27